A single sample gave rise to the 25 T cell receptor beta chains below, sequenced in a study of T cell repertoires in cytomegalovirus infection. TCRdb re-called the reads through MiXCR, storing one row per CDR3 protein. The sample records approximately 190,000 distinct CDR3 sequences, 28% being singletons. Sequences were obtained from PBMCs. The receptors stem from a human donor in good health (CMV status not recorded). Some clones in this sample may be carry-over from other donors' samples.

J is TRBJ2-7 and V is TRBV5-1, with 8 bases lining up with TRBD1. The CDR3 is 15 residues long. V trimming: 0 bases; J trimming: 1 base; junction bases outside the gene matches: 3. Per germline, CDR1 SGHRS and CDR2 YFSETQ. The CDR3 sequence is CASSLETGGSYEQYF. CDR3 bases: TGCGCCAGCAGCTTGGAAACAGGGGGATCCTACGAGCAGTACTTC.

The V call is TRBV7-6, the J call TRBJ2-3; D is perhaps TRBD1 (5 bases). Trimming pared 3 bases from V and 2 bases from J, leaving 12 bases between. The CDR3 totals 15 residues. Germline CDR1 reads SGHVS; CDR2 reads FNYEAQ. CDR3 loop: CASSFDRKDTDTQYF. The CDR3 coding sequence is TGTGCCAGCAGCTTCGACAGAAAAGACACAGATACGCAGTATTTT. The variable domain in full, with the rest retrieved from reference TRBV7-6 and TRBJ2-3, is GAGVSQSPRYKVTKRGQDVALRCDPISGHVSLYWYRQALGQGPEFLTYFNYEAQQDKSGLPNDRFSAERPEGSISTLTIQRTEQRDSAMYRCASSFDRKDTDTQYFGPGTRLTVL.

This clonotype was seen a handful of times. The V and J genes are TRBV7-8 and TRBJ1-1, with 7 nucleotides matching TRBD1. The germline gives CDR1 SGHVS, CDR2 FQNEAQ. This CDR3 spans 20 amino acids. The V and J ends lost 0 bases and 0 bases, in that order; junction bases with no gene match: 16. The DNA for the CDR3 is TGTGCCAGCAGCTTAGCGCGGATTATTAGGGCAGGGGGTATGAACACTGAAGCTTTCTTT. Protein sequence: CASSLARIIRAGGMNTEAFF.

This clonotype is a singleton in its sample. V usage is TRBV5-4 and J usage is TRBJ2-5, with a possible D match to TRBD2 (5 bases). V lost 0 bases and J 4 bases, leaving 10 bases between the germline ends. CDR1 is SGHNT, CDR2 YYREEE, per germline (reference sequence). This CDR3 spans 14 amino acids. CDR3 residues: CASSLEAVGETQYF. DNA of the CDR3: TGTGCCAGCAGCTTGGAAGCGGTAGGAGAGACCCAGTACTTC.

This clonotype was observed a handful of times. V gene TRBV3-1 combines with J gene TRBJ1-1, with no clear D. Germline values: CDR1 LGHDT, CDR2 YNNKEL (reference sequence). The CDR3 is 12 residues long. Trimming removed 3 bases from V and 10 bases from J, with 12 bases in between. The CDR3 DNA follows: TGTGCCAGCAGCCACCAAGGAAGTGGAGCTTTCTTT. Its translation: CASSHQGSGAFF.

This rearrangement joins TRBV2 to TRBJ1-1; D not certain. The CDR3 length is 12 residues. Germline V CDR1 and CDR2: SNHLY, FYNNEI. The V and J ends lost 7 bases and 0 bases respectively, with 6 bases between them. CDR3 region: CASKLVNTEAFF. The CDR3 DNA sequence: TGTGCCAGCAAACTGGTGAACACTGAAGCTTTCTTT.

This clonotype was seen only once. This sequence joins TRBV6-2 or TRBV6-3 and TRBJ1-6; the D is unclear. Trimming shortened V by 0 bases and J by 4 bases, and 7 bases separated the two germline ends. CDR3 size: 15 residues. Germline assignment: CDR1 MNHEY and CDR2 SVGEGT. DNA for the CDR3: TGTGCCAGCAGTTACTCTGGCGGATATAATTCACCCCTCCACTTT. It specifies CASSYSGGYNSPLHF.

This clonotype was recorded a few times. V is TRBV5-1 and J is TRBJ1-4, with TRBD1 matching over 7 bases. This CDR3 is 14 amino acids long. The V gene end was trimmed by 5 bases and the J gene end by 8 bases; junction bases not matched to a gene: 9. Germline CDR1 and CDR2: SGHRS and YFSETQ. The CDR3 DNA sequence: TGCGCCAGCAGAGCCGGGACAGCGGAAGAAAAACTGTTTTTT. Its protein product is CASRAGTAEEKLFF.

This clonotype was recorded many times. The chain employs TRBV7-2 and TRBJ1-1; D gene ambiguous. Germline V gene sequence: CDR1 SGHTA, CDR2 FQGNSA. The CDR3 runs 10 residues. V was trimmed by 5 bases and J by 9 bases, leaving 7 bases between them. DNA of the CDR3: TGTGCCAGCAGCCACCAAAAAGCTTTCTTT. This codes for CASSHQKAFF.

This clonotype came up a few times. The CDR3 nucleotides are TGTGCCAGCAGTTTAGGTCACGCGAACACCGGGGAGCTGTTTTTT. Translated, it gives CASSLGHANTGELFF. The V gene is TRBV12-3 or TRBV12-4, the J gene TRBJ2-2; D unresolved. V was shortened by 1 base and J by 0 bases, with 6 bases between the two germline ends. This CDR3 contains 15 residues.

This clonotype was counted between two and nine times. The genes are TRBV7-6 and TRBJ1-5; unclear D gene. V lost 5 bases, J lost 0 bases, and 14 bases lay in between. Germline assignment: CDR1 SGHVS and CDR2 FNYEAQ. This CDR3 is built from 16 residues. CDR3 protein: CASSPNSAYSNQPQHF. CDR3 sequence (DNA): TGTGCCAGCAGCCCGAACAGCGCCTATAGCAATCAGCCCCAGCATTTT.

This clonotype was observed many times. The genes are TRBV7-2 and TRBJ1-1, with a possible D match to TRBD1 (6 bases). With 0 bases removed from V and 10 bases from J, the gap between germline ends came to 15 bases. The CDR3 spans 14 residues. Germline values: CDR1 SGHTA, CDR2 FQGNSA. The CDR3 DNA reads as TGTGCCAGCAGCTTAGCCGGACAGCCTGTGGTAGCTTTCTTT. It specifies CASSLAGQPVVAFF.

The gene calls are TRBV7-6 and TRBJ1-1; D not resolved. The CDR3 contains 16 residues. Between the trimmed V and J ends, which lost 1 base and 3 bases, there was a span of 15 bases. CDR1 and CDR2 (germline): SGHVS, FNYEAQ. In DNA, the CDR3 is TGTGCCAGCAGCTTAGGAAATCACCGGAGAGACACTGAAGCTTTCTTT. This translates into CASSLGNHRRDTEAFF.

Turning to this clonotype: A much larger clone differs from this one at a single base, so this may be a read error. This chain's CDR3 is CASSLALAVYNDQFF. The CDR3 bases are TGTGCCAGCAGTCTCGCACTAGCAGTCTACAATGATCAGTTCTTC. V is TRBV7-2 and J is TRBJ2-1; D may be TRBD2 (6 bases). CDR3 length: 15 amino acids. The germline V gene encodes CDR1 SGHTA and CDR2 FQGNSA.

The chain employs TRBV2 and TRBJ2-3; D gene uncertain. The V and J ends lost 8 bases and 0 bases respectively, with 6 bases between them. The CDR3 length is 12 residues. Germline CDR1 reads SNHLY; CDR2 reads FYNNEI. The CDR3, as DNA: TGTGCCAGCCCTGACAGCACAGATACGCAGTATTTT. Translated, it gives CASPDSTDTQYF.

This sequence joins TRBV27 and TRBJ1-5; D possibly corresponds to TRBD1 (5 bases). Trimming took off 0 bases at V and 3 bases at J, with 21 bases between the two ends. Germline CDR1 MNHEY, CDR2 SMNVEV (reference sequence). The CDR3 extends over 19 amino acids. In nucleotides, the CDR3 is TGTGCCAGCAGTTTATCCGGGGGGGGGATAGGGGCCTTCAATCAGCCCCAGCATTTT. It translates to CASSLSGGGIGAFNQPQHF.

The chain uses TRBV27 and TRBJ2-3, with D uncertain. V was pared by 2 bases and J by 2 bases, with 8 bases between. Germline loops: CDR1 MNHEY, CDR2 SMNVEV (reference sequence). The CDR3 sequence is 14 residues long. DNA of the CDR3: TGTGCCAGCAGTTTAAGTCTAGTCACAGATACGCAGTATTTT. This sequence encodes CASSLSLVTDTQYF.

This clonotype came up a few times. The CDR3 sequence: CASVQGQGDDYTF. CDR3 DNA: TGTGCCAGCGTCCAGGGACAAGGGGATGACTACACCTTC. The rearrangement links TRBV28 to TRBJ1-2, with a tentative D call TRBD1 (6 bases). CDR1 is MDHEN and CDR2 is SYDVKM in the germline V gene. V gave up 8 bases and J gave up 10 bases, with 20 bases separating them. The CDR3 sequence is 13 residues long.

The CDR3 loop is CASTGGKQPQHF. The CDR3 DNA reads TGTGCCAGCACGGGGGGGAAGCAGCCCCAGCATTTT. V is TRBV12-3 or TRBV12-4 and J is TRBJ1-5, with a weak D call TRBD1 (5 bases). The CDR3 spans 12 residues. V dropped 7 bases and J dropped 7 bases, with 11 bases sitting between them.

This clonotype was seen only a few times. The chain recombines TRBV20-1 with TRBJ2-7, with D possibly being TRBD2 (6 bases). CDR3 size: 14 residues. Germline CDR1 DFQATT, CDR2 SNEGSKA (reference sequence). Trimming shortened V by 0 bases and J by 6 bases, and 15 bases separated the two germline ends. The CDR3 DNA follows: TGCAGTGCTAGAGATAATTGGGACTTGGGCGAGCAGTACTTC. It codes for CSARDNWDLGEQYF.

The gene calls are TRBV2 and TRBJ1-2, with unresolved D. The germline V and J ends were trimmed by 6 bases and 3 bases, with 11 bases remaining between them. Germline CDR1 is SNHLY and CDR2 is FYNNEI. The length of the CDR3 is 13 residues. The CDR3 loop is CASRTVRDYGYTF. The CDR3 nucleotides are TGTGCCAGCAGAACCGTCCGGGACTATGGCTACACCTTC.

The chain has TRBV5-1 and TRBJ1-6, with a tentative D call TRBD1 (6 bases). Deletions cut 2 bases from V and 8 bases from J, with 11 bases between. This CDR3 spans 14 amino acids. Germline V gene sequence: CDR1 SGHRS, CDR2 YFSETQ. For the CDR3, the DNA is TGCGCCAGCAGCTTCAGGGGCGATGATTCACCCCTCCACTTT. Its translation: CASSFRGDDSPLHF.

This clonotype was observed many times. The V and J genes are TRBV7-2 and TRBJ1-4, with D maybe TRBD1 (6 bases). Trimming left V 1 base short and J 7 bases short, with 16 bases between. This CDR3 has 16 residues. Germline-derived CDR1 and CDR2 are SGHTA and FQGNSA. The CDR3 DNA reads as TGTGCCAGCAGCTTAGAGTGGGGGGGCTCGGGTGAAAAACTGTTTTTT. Protein: CASSLEWGGSGEKLFF.

This chain uses TRBV12-3 or TRBV12-4 with TRBJ2-5; no definite D call. The CDR3 covers 13 residues. V lost 2 bases, J lost 3 bases, and 7 bases lay in between. The CDR3 sequence: CASSLRREETQYF. As DNA, the CDR3 is TGTGCCAGCAGTTTACGACGAGAAGAGACCCAGTACTTC.

This chain connects TRBV19 to TRBJ2-1, with 9 bases matching TRBD2. Germline loops: CDR1 LNHDA, CDR2 SQIVND (reference sequence). This CDR3 comprises 15 residues. Unmatched junction bases numbered 4, after V lost 1 base and J lost 6 bases. The CDR3 DNA reads as TGTGCCAGTAGTATAGGCGATAGCGGGGGCAATGAGCAGTTCTTC. Encoded protein: CASSIGDSGGNEQFF. The complete variable domain, with remaining parts taken from reference TRBV19 and TRBJ2-1, reads DGGITQSPKYLFRKEGQNVTLSCEQNLNHDAMYWYRQDPGQGLRLIYYSQIVNDFQKGDIAEGYSVSREKKESFPLTVTSAQKNPTAFYLCASSIGDSGGNEQFFGPGTRLTVL.